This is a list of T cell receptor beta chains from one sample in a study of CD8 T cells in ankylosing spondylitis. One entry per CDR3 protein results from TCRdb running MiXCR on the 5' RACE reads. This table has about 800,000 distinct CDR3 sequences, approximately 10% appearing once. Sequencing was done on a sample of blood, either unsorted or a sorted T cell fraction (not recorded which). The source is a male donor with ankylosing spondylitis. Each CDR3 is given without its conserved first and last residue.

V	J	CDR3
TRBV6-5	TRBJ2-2	ASSYDSGVAGGELF
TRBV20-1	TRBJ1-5	SARDLRGDPQPQH
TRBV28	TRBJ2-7	ASSASIASYEQY
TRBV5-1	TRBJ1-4	ASSPDGTEKLF
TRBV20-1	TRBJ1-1	SAKRVFAF
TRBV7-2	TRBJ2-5	ASSLGHSETQY
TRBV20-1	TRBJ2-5	SARTVPLETQY
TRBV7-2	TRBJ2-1	ASRGRLTNEQF
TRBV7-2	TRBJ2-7	ASSPNGGPTEQY
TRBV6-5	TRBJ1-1	ASSHRVGEAF
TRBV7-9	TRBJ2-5	ASSPYSGSLGETQY
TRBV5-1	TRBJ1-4	ASSSADPREKLF
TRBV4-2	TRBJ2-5	ASSQVAAPIQETQY
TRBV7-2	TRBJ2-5	ASSFSRGRETQY
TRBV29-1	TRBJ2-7	SVGTVSSYEQY
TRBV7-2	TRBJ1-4	ASSRTGEVNEKLF
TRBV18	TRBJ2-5	ASSPQMVREPQETQY
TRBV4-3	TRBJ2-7	ASSKEPGLTSYEQY
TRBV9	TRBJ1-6	ASSVEIPGPTGSPLH
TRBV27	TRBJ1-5	ASSSAGSLAYQPQH
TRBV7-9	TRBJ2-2	ASSATRGPGELL
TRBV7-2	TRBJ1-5	ASSLDRYGPQH
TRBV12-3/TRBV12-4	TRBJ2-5	ASSSGLGKTQY
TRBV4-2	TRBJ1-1	ASSQGGTVNTEAF
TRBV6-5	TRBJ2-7	ASSYWKDSRKYEQY
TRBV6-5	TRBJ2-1	ASSPGGSEQF
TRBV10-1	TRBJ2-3	ASGRMRTDTQY
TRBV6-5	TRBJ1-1	ASSYWDRGNTEAF
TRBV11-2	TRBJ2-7	ASSLESPGVRLREQY
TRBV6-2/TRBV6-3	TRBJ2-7	ASSLDRISSYEQY
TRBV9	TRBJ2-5	ASSGYRVETQY
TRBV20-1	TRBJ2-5	SARAPEMETQY
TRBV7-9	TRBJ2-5	ASSLYGRVQETQY
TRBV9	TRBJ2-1	ASSVAHGTGRDNEQF
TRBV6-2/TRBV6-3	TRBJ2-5	ASSYFGQDGETQY
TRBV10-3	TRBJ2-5	AIRGDRDGETQY
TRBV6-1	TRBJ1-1	ASNQAGFNTEAF
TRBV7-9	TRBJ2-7	ASSSPVGVLEEY
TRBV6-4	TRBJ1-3	ASRPDGSSGNTIY
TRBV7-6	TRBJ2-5	ASSRGRRQQETQY